A single T cell receptor beta chain is shown here with its context. Its antigen is not yet known. One base away there is no much larger clone; base qualities are not given. The sample's time point label is to be understood as: blood 4 weeks post-SBRT, at nephrectomy. What this sample's treatment or condition label stands for: 15 Gy SBRT to primary tumor, nephrectomy 4 weeks later. The samples were drawn from a clinical trial, where primary renal cell carcinomas were treated with 15 Gy of stereotactic body radiation therapy and then removed by nephrectomy 4 weeks afterward. To follow tumor-enriched clonotypes, serial peripheral blood was collected from radiation-treated patients at baseline and at 2 weeks and 4 weeks after SBRT. All patients had renal cell carcinoma with clear cell pathology. Genomic DNA for TCR sequencing was prepared using the QIAamp DNA Blood Mini Kit (Qiagen). Samples were included in the analyses only if all quality control checks were passed.

This record comes from a study of radiation and T cells in renal cell carcinoma (dated by TCRdb to about 2020). A note on the overall study: A total of 50 to 60 samples underwent TCR beta sequencing, made up of roughly 26 tumors and some 27 peripheral blood samples. The final blood draw took place at 4 weeks after radiation, the same time as nephrectomy. Across all 50 or so samples, 4,016,671 unique CDR3 nucleotide sequences, encoding roughly 2,600,000 unique CDR3 amino acid sequences, were identified.

The investigation overall reported the following: In blood, the top tumor clonotypes increased from baseline to 2 weeks after radiation and then shrank by 4 weeks, which suggests a temporary expansion of tumor-resident clones. Changes in the blood repertoire were not tracked past 4 weeks after treatment. No pretreatment tumor biopsies were available, so the baseline intratumoral presence of clonotypes could not be determined. The single-armed trial design could not address effects of radiation dose or scheduling on the TCR repertoire.

Relative to germline, V is missing 2 bases and J is missing 4 bases, with 10 bases of the junction outside any gene match. The CDR3 contains 16 residues, cysteine and phenylalanine counted. Only the CDR3 part of the read is kept: 48 bases, read in frame from the first base. From a lookup of the germline V gene (reference sequence), CDR1 and CDR2 are LNHNV and YYDKDF. TCR beta libraries were generated from genomic DNA with the immunoSEQ kit, following the manufacturer's recommendations. Library preparation used a first multiplex PCR with proprietary primers, then a second PCR adding unique barcodes, with bead cleanups after each round. Each sample batch included a kit-provided positive control reaction and a negative control reaction. The final libraries underwent checking on an Agilent 4200 TapeStation D1000 ScreenTape, volumetric pooling, and quantification by qPCR. Sequencing ran on an Illumina NextSeq500 with a MidOutput 150-cycle cartridge, using 156 Read1 and 15 Index1 cycles with kit custom primers. The pooled library was loaded at roughly 1 pM, and approximately 19% PhiX control was spiked in. In the paper's pipeline: Vendor-processed data were analyzed in R, with a clonotype defined as all T cells sharing the same CDR3 nucleotide sequence. In the clone abundance analyses, frequencies in each sample were normalized to that sample's 10,000 most abundant clones. Public T cell clones, which averaged fewer than five per sample, were excluded before analysis. Tumor-enriched and baseline blood-enriched clonotypes were defined by at least a 32-fold difference in abundance between compartments. A beta-binomial differential abundance model was used to identify clonotypes that were expanded or contracted between blood time points. The Baroni-Urbani and Buser coefficient was used to measure tumor-blood repertoire similarity, and groups were compared with two-tailed Wilcoxon tests in R. This immuneACCESS table, as held by TCRdb, lists in-frame sequences with V and J called but not all clones. Of the missing ones, under half trace to an unresolved V gene in checked studies; the others have no known cause. V, J and clone size are those of that table, while D and trimming were read from the DNA. This sample holds about 64,000 clones; over 65% were observed only once. The biggest ten clones account for 6% to 7% of the sample.

The specimen comprised blood, sampled from a patient whose treatment included radiotherapy and nephrectomy. The V and J genes are TRBV15 and TRBJ2-5; TRBD2 fits 7 bases in the junction. The receptor was derived from a man in his 60s with renal cell carcinoma. The bases read TGTGCCACCAGCAGACCTGGACGGGGGGATATAGAGACCCAGTACTTC. This translates into CATSRPGRGDIETQYF.